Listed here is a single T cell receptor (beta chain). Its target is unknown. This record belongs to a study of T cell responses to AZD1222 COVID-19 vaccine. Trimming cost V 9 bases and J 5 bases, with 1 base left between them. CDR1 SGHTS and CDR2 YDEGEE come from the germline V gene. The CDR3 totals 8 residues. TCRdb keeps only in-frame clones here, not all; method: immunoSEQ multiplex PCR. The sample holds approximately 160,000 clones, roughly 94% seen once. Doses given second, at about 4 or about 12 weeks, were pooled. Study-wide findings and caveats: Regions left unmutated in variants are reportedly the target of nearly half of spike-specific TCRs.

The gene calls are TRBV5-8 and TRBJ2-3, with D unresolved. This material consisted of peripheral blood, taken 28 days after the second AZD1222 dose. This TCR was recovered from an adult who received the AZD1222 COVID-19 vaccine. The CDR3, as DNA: TGTGCCAAAGATACGCAGTATTTT. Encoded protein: CAKDTQYF.